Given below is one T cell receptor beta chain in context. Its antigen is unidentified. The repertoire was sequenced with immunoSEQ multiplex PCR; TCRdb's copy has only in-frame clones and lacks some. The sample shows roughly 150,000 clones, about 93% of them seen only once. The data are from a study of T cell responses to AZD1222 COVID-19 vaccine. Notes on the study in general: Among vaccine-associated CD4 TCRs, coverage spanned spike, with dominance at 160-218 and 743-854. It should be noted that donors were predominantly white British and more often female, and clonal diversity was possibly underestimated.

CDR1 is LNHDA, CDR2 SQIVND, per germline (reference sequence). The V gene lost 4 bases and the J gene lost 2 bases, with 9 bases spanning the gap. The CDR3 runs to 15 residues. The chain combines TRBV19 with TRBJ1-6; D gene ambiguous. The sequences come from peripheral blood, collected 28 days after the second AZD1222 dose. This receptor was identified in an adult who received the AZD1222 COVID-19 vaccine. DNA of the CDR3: TGTGCCAGTAGTACAGGTGGCCCCTATAATTCACCCCTCCACTTT. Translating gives CASSTGGPYNSPLHF.